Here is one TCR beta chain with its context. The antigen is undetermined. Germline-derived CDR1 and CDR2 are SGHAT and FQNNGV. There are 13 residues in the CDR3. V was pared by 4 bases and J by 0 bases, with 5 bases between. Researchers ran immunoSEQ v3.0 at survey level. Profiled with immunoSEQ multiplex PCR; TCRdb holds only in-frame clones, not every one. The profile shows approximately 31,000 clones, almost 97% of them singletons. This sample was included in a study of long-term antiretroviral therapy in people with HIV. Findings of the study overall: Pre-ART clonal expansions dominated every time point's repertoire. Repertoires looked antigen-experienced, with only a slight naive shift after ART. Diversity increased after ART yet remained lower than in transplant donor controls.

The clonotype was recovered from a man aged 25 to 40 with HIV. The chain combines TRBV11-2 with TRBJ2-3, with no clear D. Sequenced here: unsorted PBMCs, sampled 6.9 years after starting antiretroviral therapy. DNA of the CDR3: TGTGCCAGCAGCTCGACTAGCACAGATACGCAGTATTTT. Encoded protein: CASSSTSTDTQYF.